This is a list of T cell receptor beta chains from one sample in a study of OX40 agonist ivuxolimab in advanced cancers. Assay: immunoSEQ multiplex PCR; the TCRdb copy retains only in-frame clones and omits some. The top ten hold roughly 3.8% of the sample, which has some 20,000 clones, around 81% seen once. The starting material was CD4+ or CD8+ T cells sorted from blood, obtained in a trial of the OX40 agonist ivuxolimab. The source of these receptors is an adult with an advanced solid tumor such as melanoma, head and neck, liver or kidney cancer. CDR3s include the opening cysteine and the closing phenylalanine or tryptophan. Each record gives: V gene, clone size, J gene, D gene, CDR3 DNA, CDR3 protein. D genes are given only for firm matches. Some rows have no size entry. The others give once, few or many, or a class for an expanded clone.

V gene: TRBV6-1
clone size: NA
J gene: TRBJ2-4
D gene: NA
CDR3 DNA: TGTGCCAGCAGTGAACCAGGGATAAACATTCAGTACTTC
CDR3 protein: CASSEPGINIQYF

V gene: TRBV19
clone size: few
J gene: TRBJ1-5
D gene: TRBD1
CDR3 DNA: TGTGCCAGTAGTATAAGGGCAGGGGGCGTCAATCAGCCCCAGCATTTT
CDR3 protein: CASSIRAGGVNQPQHF

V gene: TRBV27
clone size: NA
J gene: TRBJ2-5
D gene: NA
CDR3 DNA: TGTGCCAGCAGTTTGACGGGCAGGTTGGGAGAGACCCAGTACTTC
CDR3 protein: CASSLTGRLGETQYF

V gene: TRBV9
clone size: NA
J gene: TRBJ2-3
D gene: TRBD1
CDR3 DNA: TGTGCCAGCAGCACTGGGGACAGGCGTTTACGCACAGATACGCAGTATTTT
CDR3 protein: CASSTGDRRLRTDTQYF

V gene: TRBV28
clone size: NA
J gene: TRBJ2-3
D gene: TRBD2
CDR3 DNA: TGTGCCACCGCGGGAGACACCACAGATACGCAGTATTTT
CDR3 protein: CATAGDTTDTQYF

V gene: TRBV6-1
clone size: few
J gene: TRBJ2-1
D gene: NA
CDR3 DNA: TGTGCCAGCAGCCTGGACAGCAATGAGCAGTTCTTC
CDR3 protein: CASSLDSNEQFF

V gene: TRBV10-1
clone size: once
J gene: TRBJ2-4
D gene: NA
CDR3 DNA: TGCGCCAGCAGGGTCCGGGATTGTACTACAAACATTCAGTACTTC
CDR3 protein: CASRVRDCTTNIQYF

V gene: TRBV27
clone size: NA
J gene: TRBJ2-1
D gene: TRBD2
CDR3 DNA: TGTGCCAGCAGCACGGGACTAGCTTCGTTCAATGAGCAGTTCTTC
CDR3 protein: CASSTGLASFNEQFF

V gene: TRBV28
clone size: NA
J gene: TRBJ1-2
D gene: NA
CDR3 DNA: TGTGCCAGCAATGGAGCTAACTATGGCTACACCTTC
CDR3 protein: CASNGANYGYTF

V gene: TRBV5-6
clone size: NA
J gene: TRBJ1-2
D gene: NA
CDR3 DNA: TGTGCCAGCAGCTTGGCCGGAGGGGCCAGGGATGGCTACACCTTC
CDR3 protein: CASSLAGGARDGYTF

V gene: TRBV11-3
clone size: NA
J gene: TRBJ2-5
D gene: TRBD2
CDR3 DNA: TGTGCCAGCAGCCCGGGACTAGGGCAAGAGACCCAGTACTTC
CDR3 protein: CASSPGLGQETQYF

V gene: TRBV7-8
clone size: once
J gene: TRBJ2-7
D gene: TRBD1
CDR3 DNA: TGTGCCAGCAGTGAATGGGGGACAGGGTCGGATGAGCAGTACTTC
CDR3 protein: CASSEWGTGSDEQYF

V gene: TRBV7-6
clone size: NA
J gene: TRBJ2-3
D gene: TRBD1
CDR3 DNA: TGTGCCAGCAGCTCCATCCGGACAGGGGGGAAGGGACTAAGCACAGATACGCAGTATTTT
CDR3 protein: CASSSIRTGGKGLSTDTQYF

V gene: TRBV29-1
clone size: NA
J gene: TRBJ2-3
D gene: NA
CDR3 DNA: TGCAGCGGCCGGAGGGGGGAGACAAGCACAGATACGCAGTATTTT
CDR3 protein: CSGRRGETSTDTQYF

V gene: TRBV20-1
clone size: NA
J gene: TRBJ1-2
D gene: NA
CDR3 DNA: TGCAGTGCTAGGGACAGCTATGGCTACACCTTC
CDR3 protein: CSARDSYGYTF

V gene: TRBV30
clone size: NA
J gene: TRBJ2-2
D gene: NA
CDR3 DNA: TGTGCCTGGAGTGTGGGTAGCACCGGGGAGCTGTTTTTT
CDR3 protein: CAWSVGSTGELFF

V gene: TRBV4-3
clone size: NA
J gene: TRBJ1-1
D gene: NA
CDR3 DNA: TGCGCCAGCAGCCTCCACAGTATGAACACTGAAGCTTTCTTT
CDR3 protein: CASSLHSMNTEAFF

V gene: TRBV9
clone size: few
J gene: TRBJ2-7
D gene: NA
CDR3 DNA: TGTGCCAGCAGCGTCCTTACAGGGATGAGCGACGAGCAGTACTTC
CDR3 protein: CASSVLTGMSDEQYF

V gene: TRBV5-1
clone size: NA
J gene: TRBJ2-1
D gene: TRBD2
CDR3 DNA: TGCGCCAGCAGCTTGGAGGACGGCGGACTAGGTCGGAATGAGCAGTTCTTC
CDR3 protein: CASSLEDGGLGRNEQFF

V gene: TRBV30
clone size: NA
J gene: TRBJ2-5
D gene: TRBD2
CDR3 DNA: TGTGCCTGGATACTACTAGCGGGAGAAGGGGAGACCCAGTACTTC
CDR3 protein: CAWILLAGEGETQYF

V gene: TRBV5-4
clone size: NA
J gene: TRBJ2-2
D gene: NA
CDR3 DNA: TGTGCCAGCAGCTTGGCCCAGGGAAAGGGCACCGGGGAGCTGTTTTTT
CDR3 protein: CASSLAQGKGTGELFF

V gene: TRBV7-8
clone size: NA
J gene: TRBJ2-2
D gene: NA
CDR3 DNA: TGTGCCAGCAGCTTAGCAGGCCGGAGAGCGCTTCTAAATTCCGGGGAGCTGTTTTTT
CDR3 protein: CASSLAGRRALLNSGELFF

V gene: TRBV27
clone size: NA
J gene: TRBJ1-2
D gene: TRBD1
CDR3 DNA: TGTGCCAGCAGTGCCTCAGGGGGCAATGGCTACACCTTC
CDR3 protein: CASSASGGNGYTF

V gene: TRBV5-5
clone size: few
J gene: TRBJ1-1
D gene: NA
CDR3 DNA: TGTGCCAGCAGCTTGGATGCGAACACTGAAGCTTTCTTT
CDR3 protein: CASSLDANTEAFF

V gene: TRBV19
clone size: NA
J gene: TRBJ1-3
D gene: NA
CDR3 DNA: TGTGCCAGTAACACTATCTCGTCAGGAAACACCATATATTTT
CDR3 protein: CASNTISSGNTIYF

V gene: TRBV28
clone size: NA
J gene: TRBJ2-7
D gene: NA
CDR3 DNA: TGTGCCAGCAGTTTAGGGGGGTCCTACGAGCAGTACTTC
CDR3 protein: CASSLGGSYEQYF

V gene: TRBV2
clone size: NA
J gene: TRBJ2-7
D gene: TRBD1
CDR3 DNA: TGTGCCAGCAGAGGGGCGGGACAGGGCAACGAGCAGTACTTC
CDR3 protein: CASRGAGQGNEQYF

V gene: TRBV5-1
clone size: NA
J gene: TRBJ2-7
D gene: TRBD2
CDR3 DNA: TGCGCCAGCAGCTTGTCTAGCGGGGACTACGAGCAGTACTTC
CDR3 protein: CASSLSSGDYEQYF

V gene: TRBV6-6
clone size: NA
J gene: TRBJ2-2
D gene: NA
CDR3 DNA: TGTGCCAGCAGTCGGACACCAACCGGGGAGCTGTTTTTT
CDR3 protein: CASSRTPTGELFF